The clone carrying this T cell receptor beta chain was counted ten times or more. The antigen is undetermined. V was clipped by 5 bases and J by 5 bases, with 7 bases between them. The length of the CDR3 is 11 residues. These data are taken from a study of molecular identifiers for immune sequencing clone quantification. Whole-study results and caveats: With a barcode shared among identical TCR molecules, highly expanded clone sizes could be underestimated.

Bulk TCR library preparation followed previously described methods with listed TCR primers. TCRdb ran MiXCR on the PCR reads and lists one entry per CDR3 protein. The repertoire has 60,000 to 70,000 distinct CDR3 sequences, about a sixth of them found once; the top ten carry approximately 1.5%. The source material was naive CD8+ T cells from blood, with Jurkat cell RNA spiked in. Subset given: FACS-sorted CD8+CD4-CCR7+CD45RA+ naive T cells. This receptor was obtained from a human donor in good health. Some libraries in this study had Jurkat cell RNA spiked in. V is TRBV12-3 or TRBV12-4 and J is TRBJ2-7, with D perhaps matching TRBD1 (6 bases). CDR3 protein: CASSRGNEQYF. DNA for the CDR3: TGTGCCAGCAGTAGGGGGAACGAGCAGTACTTC.